The rows below give T cell receptor beta chains drawn from one sample of a study of CD8 T cells in ankylosing spondylitis. TCRdb redid the calling of the 5' RACE reads with MiXCR, one entry per CDR3 protein. The sample lists roughly 450,000 distinct CDR3 sequences, about 24% occurring once. Material: blood, either unsorted or a sorted T cell fraction (not recorded which). These receptors were collected from a male donor with ankylosing spondylitis. The CDR3 runs from the conserved cysteine through the conserved F or W. Fields, in order: CDR3 DNA, CDR3 protein, clone size, J gene, D gene, CDR3 length, V gene. A D gene is named only where the DNA matches it firmly. Size tells how often a clone was seen (once, few, many) or the class of an expanded clone, and some rows leave it out.

CDR3 DNA: TGTGCCAGCAGCGTAGCTGGCTTGGTTGAGACCCAGTACTTC; CDR3 protein: CASSVAGLVETQYF; clone size: few; J gene: TRBJ2-5; D gene: .; CDR3 length: 14; V gene: TRBV9
CDR3 DNA: TGTGCCAGCAGTTTGCTAGCGGGAGGGGTCGGCAATGAGCAGTTCTTC; CDR3 protein: CASSLLAGGVGNEQFF; clone size: few; J gene: TRBJ2-1; D gene: TRBD2; CDR3 length: 16; V gene: TRBV12-3/TRBV12-4
CDR3 DNA: TGCGCCAGCAGCTTTGGGATCAGGGGGAACAATGAGCAGTTCTTC; CDR3 protein: CASSFGIRGNNEQFF; clone size: few; J gene: TRBJ2-1; D gene: TRBD1; CDR3 length: 15; V gene: TRBV5-1
CDR3 DNA: TGTGCCAGCAGCCCCGGGAGTCAGCCCCAGCATTTT; CDR3 protein: CASSPGSQPQHF; clone size: few; J gene: TRBJ1-5; D gene: .; CDR3 length: 12; V gene: TRBV7-9
CDR3 DNA: TGCAGTGCTAGATCGACTAGCGGGGACCAAGAGACCCAGTACTTC; CDR3 protein: CSARSTSGDQETQYF; clone size: .; J gene: TRBJ2-5; D gene: TRBD2; CDR3 length: 15; V gene: TRBV20-1
CDR3 DNA: TGTGCCAGCAGCGTAGAAGGGGGAGGGCCTTCAGCGCAGTACTTC; CDR3 protein: CASSVEGGGPSAQYF; clone size: .; J gene: TRBJ2-7; D gene: .; CDR3 length: 15; V gene: TRBV9
CDR3 DNA: TGTGCCAGCAGTTACGCGCAGGGGAACCAAGAGACCCAGTACTTC; CDR3 protein: CASSYAQGNQETQYF; clone size: many; J gene: TRBJ2-5; D gene: .; CDR3 length: 15; V gene: TRBV6-5
CDR3 DNA: TGTGCCAGCAGCTACAGCGATCAGCCCCAGCATTTT; CDR3 protein: CASSYSDQPQHF; clone size: .; J gene: TRBJ1-5; D gene: .; CDR3 length: 12; V gene: TRBV3-1
CDR3 DNA: TGCGCCAGCAGCTTTACCGAAAGCACAGATACGCAGTATTTT; CDR3 protein: CASSFTESTDTQYF; clone size: .; J gene: TRBJ2-3; D gene: .; CDR3 length: 14; V gene: TRBV5-1
CDR3 DNA: TGTGCCAGCAGTCAATCCAGCGGGAGTATCAATGAGCAGTTCTTC; CDR3 protein: CASSQSSGSINEQFF; clone size: once; J gene: TRBJ2-1; D gene: TRBD2; CDR3 length: 15; V gene: TRBV2
CDR3 DNA: TGCAGCGTTGCCTCCCTCACTGAAGCTTTCTTT; CDR3 protein: CSVASLTEAFF; clone size: few; J gene: TRBJ1-1; D gene: .; CDR3 length: 11; V gene: TRBV29-1
CDR3 DNA: TGTGCCAGCAGCCAGATGACTAGCGGGACAGATACGCAGTATTTT; CDR3 protein: CASSQMTSGTDTQYF; clone size: .; J gene: TRBJ2-3; D gene: TRBD2; CDR3 length: 15; V gene: TRBV3-1
CDR3 DNA: TGTGCCAGCAGTTTGACTAGCGGGAGATACGAGCAGTACTTC; CDR3 protein: CASSLTSGRYEQYF; clone size: few; J gene: TRBJ2-7; D gene: TRBD2; CDR3 length: 14; V gene: TRBV12-3/TRBV12-4
CDR3 DNA: TGTGCCAGCGCTCAGGGGAGCTCCTACAATGAGCAGTTCTTC; CDR3 protein: CASAQGSSYNEQFF; clone size: .; J gene: TRBJ2-1; D gene: .; CDR3 length: 14; V gene: TRBV18
CDR3 DNA: TGTGCCAGCAGTTCCCCGACAGGTCTTGGGTATGGCTACACCTTC; CDR3 protein: CASSSPTGLGYGYTF; clone size: few; J gene: TRBJ1-2; D gene: .; CDR3 length: 15; V gene: TRBV28
CDR3 DNA: TGTGCCACCAGTGAAGCAGGGGATCGGTCCTACGAGCAGTACTTC; CDR3 protein: CATSEAGDRSYEQYF; clone size: .; J gene: TRBJ2-7; D gene: .; CDR3 length: 15; V gene: TRBV24-1
CDR3 DNA: TGTGCCAGCAGGGGGACTAGCGGGGATAGCTCCTACAATGAGCAGTTCTTC; CDR3 protein: CASRGTSGDSSYNEQFF; clone size: .; J gene: TRBJ2-1; D gene: TRBD2; CDR3 length: 17; V gene: TRBV7-2
CDR3 DNA: TGTGCCAGCACCCCGCTTAAGGGTGGAACTGAAGCTTTCTTT; CDR3 protein: CASTPLKGGTEAFF; clone size: few; J gene: TRBJ1-1; D gene: .; CDR3 length: 14; V gene: TRBV6-1
CDR3 DNA: TGCAGCGTTCTACCTGGGACAGGGGGTCAGCCCCAGCATTTT; CDR3 protein: CSVLPGTGGQPQHF; clone size: .; J gene: TRBJ1-5; D gene: TRBD1; CDR3 length: 14; V gene: TRBV29-1
CDR3 DNA: TGCAGTGCTGGAGGGGGGACTAGCGGGAGTCGGGGCACAGATACGCAGTATTTT; CDR3 protein: CSAGGGTSGSRGTDTQYF; clone size: .; J gene: TRBJ2-3; D gene: TRBD2; CDR3 length: 18; V gene: TRBV20-1
CDR3 DNA: TGTGCCAGCAGCTTATCATTGGGGAGTAATGAGCAGTTCTTC; CDR3 protein: CASSLSLGSNEQFF; clone size: few; J gene: TRBJ2-1; D gene: .; CDR3 length: 14; V gene: TRBV11-2
CDR3 DNA: TGCGCCAGCAGCTTGAGCGGGACGACGACAGATACGCAGTATTTT; CDR3 protein: CASSLSGTTTDTQYF; clone size: .; J gene: TRBJ2-3; D gene: TRBD2; CDR3 length: 15; V gene: TRBV5-1
CDR3 DNA: TGTGCCAACAGCCCGGACACCTGGGGCACTGAAGCTTTCTTT; CDR3 protein: CANSPDTWGTEAFF; clone size: .; J gene: TRBJ1-1; D gene: .; CDR3 length: 14; V gene: TRBV5-4
CDR3 DNA: TGTGCCAGCAGTTACGGTCTCAGGGGTGTAGACACTGAAGCTTTCTTT; CDR3 protein: CASSYGLRGVDTEAFF; clone size: many; J gene: TRBJ1-1; D gene: .; CDR3 length: 16; V gene: TRBV6-2/TRBV6-3
CDR3 DNA: TGTGCCACTGTAAACGGGGGGGCACGGACCGGGGAGCTGTTTTTT; CDR3 protein: CATVNGGARTGELFF; clone size: .; J gene: TRBJ2-2; D gene: TRBD2; CDR3 length: 15; V gene: TRBV15
CDR3 DNA: TGTGCCAGCAGCCAAAATGCGGGGACGGGAGATACGCAGTATTTT; CDR3 protein: CASSQNAGTGDTQYF; clone size: .; J gene: TRBJ2-3; D gene: .; CDR3 length: 15; V gene: TRBV3-1
CDR3 DNA: TGTGCCACCAGTGAGAACCGGGACAGCTATGGCTACACCTTC; CDR3 protein: CATSENRDSYGYTF; clone size: few; J gene: TRBJ1-2; D gene: TRBD1; CDR3 length: 14; V gene: TRBV24-1
CDR3 DNA: TGTGCCAGCAGCGGGGCTTCTGAGCAGTACTTC; CDR3 protein: CASSGASEQYF; clone size: once; J gene: TRBJ2-7; D gene: .; CDR3 length: 11; V gene: TRBV7-9
CDR3 DNA: TGCGCCAGCAGCCTACTAGGGGCCACTGAAGCTTTCTTT; CDR3 protein: CASSLLGATEAFF; clone size: few; J gene: TRBJ1-1; D gene: .; CDR3 length: 13; V gene: TRBV5-1
CDR3 DNA: TGTGCCAGCAGCTTAGGGACAGGGGGGACCTACGAGCAGTACTTC; CDR3 protein: CASSLGTGGTYEQYF; clone size: .; J gene: TRBJ2-7; D gene: TRBD1; CDR3 length: 15; V gene: TRBV7-2
CDR3 DNA: TGTGCCAGCAGTTTAATTAGGGGGAATCAGCCCCAGCATTTT; CDR3 protein: CASSLIRGNQPQHF; clone size: many; J gene: TRBJ1-5; D gene: .; CDR3 length: 14; V gene: TRBV12-3/TRBV12-4
CDR3 DNA: TGTGCCAGCAAGGACAGGGGGAATGGTGCAGATACGCAGTATTTT; CDR3 protein: CASKDRGNGADTQYF; clone size: once; J gene: TRBJ2-3; D gene: TRBD1; CDR3 length: 15; V gene: TRBV2
CDR3 DNA: TGTGCCAGCAGCCAATTTGCGGGAGTCAATGAGCAGTTCTTC; CDR3 protein: CASSQFAGVNEQFF; clone size: few; J gene: TRBJ2-1; D gene: TRBD2; CDR3 length: 14; V gene: TRBV3-1
CDR3 DNA: TGCGCCAGCAGCCTAAGGACAGGGAGGGACACTGAAGCTTTCTTT; CDR3 protein: CASSLRTGRDTEAFF; clone size: few; J gene: TRBJ1-1; D gene: TRBD1; CDR3 length: 15; V gene: TRBV5-1
CDR3 DNA: TGCGCCAGCAGCTTGTTGGAGGTTAATTCACCCCTCCACTTT; CDR3 protein: CASSLLEVNSPLHF; clone size: .; J gene: TRBJ1-6; D gene: .; CDR3 length: 14; V gene: TRBV5-1
CDR3 DNA: TGCGCCAGCAGCTTTAGAGCGGGAGGGATCACAGATACGCAGTATTTT; CDR3 protein: CASSFRAGGITDTQYF; clone size: few; J gene: TRBJ2-3; D gene: TRBD2; CDR3 length: 16; V gene: TRBV5-1
CDR3 DNA: TGTGCCAGCAGTGCGGGACTAGCGGGAGCCAATGAGCAGTTCTTC; CDR3 protein: CASSAGLAGANEQFF; clone size: few; J gene: TRBJ2-1; D gene: TRBD2; CDR3 length: 15; V gene: TRBV12-3/TRBV12-4
CDR3 DNA: TGCAGTGCGACCGGACTAGTGGACACCATATATTTT; CDR3 protein: CSATGLVDTIYF; clone size: few; J gene: TRBJ1-3; D gene: .; CDR3 length: 12; V gene: TRBV20-1
CDR3 DNA: TGTGCCAGCAGCTTCGGGACTAGCGGGAGGACCGGGGAGCTGTTTTTT; CDR3 protein: CASSFGTSGRTGELFF; clone size: few; J gene: TRBJ2-2; D gene: TRBD2; CDR3 length: 16; V gene: TRBV7-9
CDR3 DNA: TGCGCCAGCAGCTTGGAGGGTATCACCGGGGAGCTGTTTTTT; CDR3 protein: CASSLEGITGELFF; clone size: few; J gene: TRBJ2-2; D gene: .; CDR3 length: 14; V gene: TRBV5-1
CDR3 DNA: TGCGCCAGCAGCGAGAGAACCGGGACTAGCGGCAATGAGCAGTTCTTC; CDR3 protein: CASSERTGTSGNEQFF; clone size: .; J gene: TRBJ2-1; D gene: TRBD2; CDR3 length: 16; V gene: TRBV5-1
CDR3 DNA: TGTGCCATCTGGGCTCCGTCTAACTATGGCTACACCTTC; CDR3 protein: CAIWAPSNYGYTF; clone size: few; J gene: TRBJ1-2; D gene: .; CDR3 length: 13; V gene: TRBV10-3
CDR3 DNA: TGTGCCAGCCACAGGGGAAACACCGGGGAGCTGTTTTTT; CDR3 protein: CASHRGNTGELFF; clone size: .; J gene: TRBJ2-2; D gene: TRBD1; CDR3 length: 13; V gene: TRBV28
CDR3 DNA: TGTGCCAGCAGCCAACTAGGTAACACTGAAGCTTTCTTT; CDR3 protein: CASSQLGNTEAFF; clone size: .; J gene: TRBJ1-1; D gene: .; CDR3 length: 13; V gene: TRBV3-1
CDR3 DNA: TGTGCCAGCAGCTTTGTACAGGGGAGTGAAAAACTGTTTTTT; CDR3 protein: CASSFVQGSEKLFF; clone size: few; J gene: TRBJ1-4; D gene: TRBD1; CDR3 length: 14; V gene: TRBV7-9
CDR3 DNA: TGCGCCAGCAGCCCTGGACTAGCGCTGAGCTCCTACAATGAGCAGTTCTTC; CDR3 protein: CASSPGLALSSYNEQFF; clone size: .; J gene: TRBJ2-1; D gene: TRBD2; CDR3 length: 17; V gene: TRBV5-1